The 20 T cell receptor beta chains listed next were all sequenced from one sample in a study of cytomegalovirus exposure and HLA in healthy donors (dated by TCRdb to about 2017). Library preparation used the immunoSEQ multiplex PCR assay. TCRdb obtained this table from immuneACCESS and retained in-frame rearrangements with V and J assigned. These tables miss some clones; where compared with another copy, unresolved V genes account for less than half of the shortfall, and the remainder is unexplained. Here the sample has 200,000 to 300,000 clones; about 92% occur a single time. The ten largest make up around 3.1% of the sample. Sequencing was done on a sample of PBMCs. The source is a woman aged 25-40 years in good health and CMV-seronegative.

The V and J genes are TRBV30 and TRBJ2-5; D gene uncertain. V was shortened by 0 bases and J by 3 bases, with 11 bases between the two germline ends. Per germline, CDR1 GTSNPN and CDR2 SVGIG (reference sequence). The CDR3 covers 14 residues. The CDR3, as DNA: TGTGCCTGGAGTGTTTCGGGTCGGGAAGAGACCCAGTACTTC. Translating gives CAWSVSGREETQYF.

V is TRBV6-6 and J is TRBJ1-5; D gene uncertain. The CDR3 runs 14 residues. The ends were cut back, 6 bases at V and 0 bases at J, with 9 bases in the middle. Germline values: CDR1 MNHNY, CDR2 SVGAGI (reference sequence). The CDR3 nucleotides read TGTGCCAGCAGCAATACGAATAGCAATCAGCCCCAGCATTTT. Residues: CASSNTNSNQPQHF.

The chain is built from TRBV7-2 and TRBJ2-7; 9 bases fit TRBD2. The CDR3 contains 16 residues. The J segment lost 7 bases and the V segment lost 6 bases, leaving 16 bases of the junction unmatched. Germline CDR1 is SGHTA and CDR2 is FQGNSA. CDR3 sequence: CASSSGGGRANWEQYF. Written as DNA, the CDR3 is TGTGCCAGCAGTAGCGGGGGCGGGAGGGCTAATTGGGAGCAGTACTTC.

The CDR3 nucleotides read TGTGCCAGCAGCTTAGGCTCTACGAGGGAGACCCAGTACTTC. This translates into CASSLGSTRETQYF. The chain couples TRBV7-2 to TRBJ2-5; D gene unclear. The V gene's germline CDR1 is SGHTA and CDR2 FQGNSA. Trimming removed 1 base at V and 5 bases at J, with 11 bases between. The CDR3 has 14 amino acids.

The V gene is TRBV9, the J gene TRBJ2-5; 11 bases line up with TRBD2. Germline CDR1 is SGDLS and CDR2 is YYNGEE. After removal of 3 bases from V and 1 base from J, the junction contained 5 bases not matched to a gene. This CDR3 region has 16 residues. CDR3 in amino acids: CASSARGTSGQETQYF. CDR3 nucleotides: TGTGCCAGCAGCGCCCGGGGGACTAGCGGCCAAGAGACCCAGTACTTC.

This chain connects TRBV27 to TRBJ2-7; 9 bases align to TRBD1. Losses at the gene ends were 5 bases for V and 9 bases for J; bases not matched to a gene: 11. The CDR3 extends over 14 amino acids. The V gene's germline CDR1 is MNHEY and CDR2 SMNVEV (reference sequence). The CDR3 spells CASSIPGQGVRQYF. In nucleotides, the CDR3 is TGTGCCAGCAGTATACCGGGACAGGGTGTTAGGCAGTACTTC.

This clone was seen a single time. This chain joins TRBV27 and TRBJ2-7; 8 bases agree with TRBD2. With 3 bases clipped from V and 3 bases from J, the junction kept 10 bases outside the gene matches. This CDR3 contains 16 residues. From germline, CDR1 is MNHEY and CDR2 SMNVEV (reference sequence). The CDR3 nucleotides are TGTGCCAGCAGTTTCGGACTAGCTACCCAACTCTACGAGCAGTACTTC. As protein: CASSFGLATQLYEQYF.

The chain is built from TRBV28 and TRBJ2-6, with D uncertain. This CDR3 comprises 14 residues. The germline V gene has CDR1 MDHEN and CDR2 SYDVKM. The V gene lost 6 bases and the J gene lost 1 base, with 7 bases spanning the gap. The CDR3 bases are TGTGCCAGCAGCCCTGATTCTGGGGCCAACGTCCTGACTTTC. Its translation is CASSPDSGANVLTF.

This clone was picked up a small number of times. The chain is built from TRBV20-1 and TRBJ2-7; D gene uncertain. The CDR3 length is 11 residues. The germline CDR1 and CDR2 sequences are DFQATT and SNEGSKA (reference sequence). Trimming took 3 bases from V and 2 from J, leaving 5 bases between them. CDR3 residues: CSASVAYEQYF. The CDR3 DNA is TGCAGTGCTAGCGTGGCCTACGAGCAGTACTTC.

This clone has only a few counts. The chain carries TRBV4-2 and TRBJ1-5; the D is unclear. CDR1 is LGHNA and CDR2 is YNFKEQ in the germline V gene. Deletions cut 0 bases from V and 3 bases from J, with 9 bases between. The CDR3 runs to 15 residues. In DNA form, the CDR3 reads TGTGCCAGCAGCCAAGAAGAAAGGGACAATCAGCCCCAGCATTTT. It translates to CASSQEERDNQPQHF.

The chain recombines TRBV2 with TRBJ2-1; 11 bases agree with TRBD2. The CDR3 has 16 amino acids. Trimming at V came to 3 bases and at J to 3 bases, leaving 4 bases not matched to a gene. Germline CDR1 SNHLY, CDR2 FYNNEI. The chain's CDR3 is CASSDPTSGGYNEQFF. The DNA for the CDR3 is TGTGCCAGCAGTGACCCCACTAGCGGGGGCTACAATGAGCAGTTCTTC.

The chain is built from TRBV29-1 and TRBJ2-5; the D call may be TRBD1 or TRBD2 (5 bases each). The V end was cut by 4 bases, the J end by 2 bases, with 14 bases between. The CDR3 loop spans 14 amino acids. From germline, CDR1 is SQVTM and CDR2 ANQGSEA. As DNA, the CDR3 is TGCAGCGTTGTCCGGGGCCCCACACAAGAGACCCAGTACTTC. Protein sequence: CSVVRGPTQETQYF.

The genes are TRBV29-1 and TRBJ2-7; 10 nucleotides line up with TRBD1. V lost 6 bases and J lost 1; bases outside the gene matches: 6. The CDR3 contains 14 residues. Germline loops: CDR1 SQVTM, CDR2 ANQGSEA. The CDR3 sequence: CSVARQGASYEQYF. The CDR3 bases are TGCAGCGTCGCTCGACAGGGGGCGTCCTACGAGCAGTACTTC.

This chain connects TRBV28 to TRBJ2-5, with a possible D match to TRBD2 (5 bases). Germline values: CDR1 MDHEN, CDR2 SYDVKM. V was cut by 1 base and J by 5 bases, with 17 bases left in between. The CDR3 covers 16 residues. CDR3 DNA: TGTGCCAGCAGTTTATTTGATTGGTGGGAGCGGGAGACCCAGTACTTC. As protein: CASSLFDWWERETQYF.

The J gene is TRBJ1-1, the V gene TRBV18; tentative D call: TRBD1 (5 bases). Germline CDR1 reads KGHSH; CDR2 reads LQKENI. V was cut by 3 bases and J by 5 bases, with 10 bases left in between. CDR3 length equals 13 residues. The CDR3, as DNA: TGTGCCAGCTCACCTCAGGGTTGGACTGAAGCTTTCTTT. Amino acids: CASSPQGWTEAFF.

The V gene is TRBV28, the J gene TRBJ1-2; 7 bases align to TRBD1. The length of the CDR3 is 15 residues. J gave up 2 bases and V 6 bases, and 9 bases lay outside the gene matches. Germline V gene lookup returns CDR1 MDHEN and CDR2 SYDVKM. The CDR3 DNA reads as TGTGCCAGCAGGGGGTCGGGACAGCGAAACTATGGCTACACCTTC. It specifies CASRGSGQRNYGYTF.

CDR3 region: CASLGGQGEAFF. The CDR3 DNA is TGTGCCAGCTTGGGCGGGCAGGGTGAAGCTTTCTTT. The chain carries TRBV2 and TRBJ1-1; the D gene is possibly TRBD1 (5 bases). Germline lookup yields CDR1 SNHLY and CDR2 FYNNEI. CDR3 size: 12 residues. Trimming shortened V by 8 bases and J by 7 bases, and 14 bases separated the two germline ends.

CDR3 loop: CASIWGQSGANVLTF. The CDR3 coding sequence is TGTGCCAGCATCTGGGGGCAGAGTGGGGCCAACGTCCTGACTTTC. The rearrangement joins TRBV6-6 to TRBJ2-6; weak D call: TRBD1 (6 bases). Trimming removed 7 bases at V and 3 bases at J, with 13 bases between. This CDR3 has 15 residues. Germline V gene sequence: CDR1 MNHNY, CDR2 SVGAGI (reference sequence).

This sequence joins TRBV29-1 and TRBJ2-7; D is perhaps TRBD1 (6 bases). Per germline, CDR1 SQVTM and CDR2 ANQGSEA. The ends were cut back, 7 bases at V and 9 bases at J, with 19 bases in the middle. The CDR3 spans 12 residues. In nucleotides, the CDR3 is TGCAGCGGACTTCTTAGGGGGTCGGGGCAGTACTTC. This translates into CSGLLRGSGQYF.

The chain carries TRBV5-1 and TRBJ1-1, with 8 nucleotides matching TRBD1. Germline V gene sequence: CDR1 SGHRS, CDR2 YFSETQ. This CDR3 has 15 amino acids. The junction had 4 bases not matched to a gene; V was cut back by 3 bases and J by 0 bases. The CDR3 protein is CASSSGQGMNTEAFF. As DNA, the CDR3 is TGCGCCAGCAGCTCCGGACAGGGCATGAACACTGAAGCTTTCTTT.